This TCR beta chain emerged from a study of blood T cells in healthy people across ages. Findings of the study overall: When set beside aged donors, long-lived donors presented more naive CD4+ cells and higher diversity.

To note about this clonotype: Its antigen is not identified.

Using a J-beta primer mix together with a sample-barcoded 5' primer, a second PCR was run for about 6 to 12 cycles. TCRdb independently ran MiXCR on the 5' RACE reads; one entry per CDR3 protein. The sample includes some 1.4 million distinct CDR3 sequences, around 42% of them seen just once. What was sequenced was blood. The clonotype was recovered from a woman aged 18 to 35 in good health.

For the CDR3, the DNA is TGCAGTGCTAGGGCCAGCCAAGAGACCCAGTACTTC. Its protein product is CSARASQETQYF. V and J are TRBV20-1 and TRBJ2-5, with D hard to call. Between the trimmed V and J ends, which lost 3 bases and 1 base, there was a span of 6 bases. This CDR3 is 12 amino acids long. The germline CDR1 and CDR2 sequences are DFQATT and SNEGSKA (reference sequence).